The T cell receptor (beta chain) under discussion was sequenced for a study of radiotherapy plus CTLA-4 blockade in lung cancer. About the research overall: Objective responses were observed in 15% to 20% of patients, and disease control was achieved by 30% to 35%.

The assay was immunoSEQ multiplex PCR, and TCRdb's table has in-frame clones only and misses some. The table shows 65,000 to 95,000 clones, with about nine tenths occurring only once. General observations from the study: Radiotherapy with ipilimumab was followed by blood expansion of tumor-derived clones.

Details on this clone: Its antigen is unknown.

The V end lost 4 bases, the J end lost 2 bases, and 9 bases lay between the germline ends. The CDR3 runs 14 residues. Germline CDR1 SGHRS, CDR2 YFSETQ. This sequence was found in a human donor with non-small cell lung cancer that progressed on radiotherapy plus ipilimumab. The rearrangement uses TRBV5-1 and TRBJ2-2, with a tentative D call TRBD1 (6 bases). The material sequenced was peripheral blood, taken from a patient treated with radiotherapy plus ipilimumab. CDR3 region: CASSATGNTGELFF. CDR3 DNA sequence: TGCGCCAGCAGCGCGACAGGAAACACCGGGGAGCTGTTTTTT.